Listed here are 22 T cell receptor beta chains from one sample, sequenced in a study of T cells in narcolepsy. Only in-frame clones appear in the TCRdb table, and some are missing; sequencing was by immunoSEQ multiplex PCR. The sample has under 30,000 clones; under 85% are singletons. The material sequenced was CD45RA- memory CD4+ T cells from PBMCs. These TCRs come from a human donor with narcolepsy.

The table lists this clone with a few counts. The CDR3 here is CASSLGLGQGLTDTQYF. CDR3 nucleotide sequence: TGTGCCAGCAGCTTAGGCTTGGGACAGGGACTGACAGATACGCAGTATTTT. The chain uses TRBV7-9 and TRBJ2-3; TRBD1 matches 9 bases. J lost 3 bases, V lost 1 base, and 8 bases had no gene match. The CDR3 runs 17 residues. In germline, CDR1 is SEHNR, CDR2 FQNEAQ (reference sequence).

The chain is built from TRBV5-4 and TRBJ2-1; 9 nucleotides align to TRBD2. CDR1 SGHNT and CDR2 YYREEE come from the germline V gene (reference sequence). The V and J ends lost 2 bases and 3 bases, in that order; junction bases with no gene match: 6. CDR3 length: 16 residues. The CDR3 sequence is CASSFRGTSLYNEQFF. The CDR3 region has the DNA TGTGCCAGCAGCTTTAGAGGGACTAGCCTCTACAATGAGCAGTTCTTC.

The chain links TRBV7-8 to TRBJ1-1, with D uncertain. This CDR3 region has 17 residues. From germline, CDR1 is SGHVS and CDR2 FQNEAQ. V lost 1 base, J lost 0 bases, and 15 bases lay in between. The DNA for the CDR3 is TGTGCCAGCAGCTTAGAGGACCCCGGTGCATTGAACACTGAAGCTTTCTTT. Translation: CASSLEDPGALNTEAFF.

As DNA, the CDR3 is TGTGCCAGCAGTGAAAGGGTAGTAGGAGCTTTCTTT. This gives the protein CASSERVVGAFF. The chain employs TRBV28 and TRBJ1-1; D not resolved. The germline gives CDR1 MDHEN, CDR2 SYDVKM. The germline V and J ends were trimmed by 5 bases and 10 bases, with 14 bases remaining between them. The CDR3 has 12 residues.

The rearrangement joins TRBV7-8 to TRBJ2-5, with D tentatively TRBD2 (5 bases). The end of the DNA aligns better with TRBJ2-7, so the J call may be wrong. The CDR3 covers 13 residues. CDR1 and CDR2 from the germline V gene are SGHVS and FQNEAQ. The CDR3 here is CASSDGNSYEQYF. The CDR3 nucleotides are TGTGCCAGCAGCGACGGGAATTCCTACGAGCAGTACTTC.

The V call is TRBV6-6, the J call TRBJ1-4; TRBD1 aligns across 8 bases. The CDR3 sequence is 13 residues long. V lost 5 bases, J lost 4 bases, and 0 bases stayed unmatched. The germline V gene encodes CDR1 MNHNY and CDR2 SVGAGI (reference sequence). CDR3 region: CASSDRGNEKLFF. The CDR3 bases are TGTGCCAGCAGTGACAGGGGTAATGAAAAACTGTTTTTT.

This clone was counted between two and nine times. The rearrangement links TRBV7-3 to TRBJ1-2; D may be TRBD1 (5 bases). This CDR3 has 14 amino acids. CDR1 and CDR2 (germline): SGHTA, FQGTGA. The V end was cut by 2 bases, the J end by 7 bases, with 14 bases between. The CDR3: CASSLGVQGSGYTF. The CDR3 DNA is TGTGCCAGCAGCTTAGGTGTTCAGGGATCTGGCTACACCTTC.

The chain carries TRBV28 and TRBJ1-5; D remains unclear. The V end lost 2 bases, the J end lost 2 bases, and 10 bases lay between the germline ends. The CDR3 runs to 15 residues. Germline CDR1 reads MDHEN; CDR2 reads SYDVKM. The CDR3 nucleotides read TGTGCCAGCAGTTTAAGTCTATCGGGCAATCAGCCCCAGCATTTT. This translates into CASSLSLSGNQPQHF.

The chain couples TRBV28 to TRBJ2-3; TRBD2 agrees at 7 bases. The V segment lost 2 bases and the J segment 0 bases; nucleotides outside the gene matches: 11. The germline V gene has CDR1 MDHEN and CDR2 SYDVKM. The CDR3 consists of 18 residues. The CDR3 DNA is TGTGCCAGCAGTTTAAGTCCCGGACTAGGCAGTAGCACAGATACGCAGTATTTT. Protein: CASSLSPGLGSSTDTQYF. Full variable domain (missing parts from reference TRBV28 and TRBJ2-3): DVKVTQSSRYLVKRTGEKVFLECVQDMDHENMFWYRQDPGLGLRLIYFSYDVKMKEKGDIPEGYSVSREKKERFSLILESASTNQTSMYLCASSLSPGLGSSTDTQYFGPGTRLTVL.

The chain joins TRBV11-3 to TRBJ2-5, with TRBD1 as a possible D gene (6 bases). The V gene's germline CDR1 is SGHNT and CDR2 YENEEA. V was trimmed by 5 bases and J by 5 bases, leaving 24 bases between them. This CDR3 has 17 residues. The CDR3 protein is CASSKRLVQGPRETQYF. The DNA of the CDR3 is TGTGCCAGCAGCAAAAGGCTGGTCCAGGGGCCCAGGGAGACCCAGTACTTC.

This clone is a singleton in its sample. CDR3 in amino acids: CASSSAYTDTQYF. In DNA, the CDR3 is TGTGCCAGCAGCTCCGCCTACACAGATACGCAGTATTTT. V and J are TRBV7-2 and TRBJ2-3; the D is unclear. The CDR3 runs 13 residues. Trimming shortened V by 4 bases and J by 2 bases, and 7 bases separated the two germline ends. Germline V gene data show CDR1 as SGHTA and CDR2 as FQGNSA.

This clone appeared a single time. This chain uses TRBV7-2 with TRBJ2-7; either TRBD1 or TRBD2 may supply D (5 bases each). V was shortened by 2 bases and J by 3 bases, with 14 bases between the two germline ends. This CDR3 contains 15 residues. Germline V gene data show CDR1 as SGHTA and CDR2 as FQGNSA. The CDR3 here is CASSLIHGARYEQYF. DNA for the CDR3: TGTGCCAGCAGCTTAATTCACGGGGCCCGCTACGAGCAGTACTTC.

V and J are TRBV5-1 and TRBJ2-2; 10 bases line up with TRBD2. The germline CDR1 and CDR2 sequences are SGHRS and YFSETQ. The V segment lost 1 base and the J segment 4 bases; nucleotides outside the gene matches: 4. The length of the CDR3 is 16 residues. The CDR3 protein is CASSLSTSGATGELFF. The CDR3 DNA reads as TGCGCCAGCAGCTTGAGCACTAGCGGGGCCACCGGGGAGCTGTTTTTT. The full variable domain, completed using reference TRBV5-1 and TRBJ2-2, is KAGVTQTPRYLIKTRGQQVTLSCSPISGHRSVSWYQQTPGQGLQFLFEYFSETQRNKGNFPGRFSGRQFSNSRSEMNVSTLELGDSALYLCASSLSTSGATGELFFGEGSRLTVL.

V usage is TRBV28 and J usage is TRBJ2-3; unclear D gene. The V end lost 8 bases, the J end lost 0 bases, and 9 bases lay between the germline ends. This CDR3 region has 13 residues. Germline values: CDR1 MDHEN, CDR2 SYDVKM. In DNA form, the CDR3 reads TGTGCCAGCTCGTCCGCTAGCACAGATACGCAGTATTTT. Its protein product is CASSSASTDTQYF.

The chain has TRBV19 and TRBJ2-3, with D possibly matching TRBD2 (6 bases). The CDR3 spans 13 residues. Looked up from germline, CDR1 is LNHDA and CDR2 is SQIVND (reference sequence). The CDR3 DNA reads TGTGCTACGAGCGGGTCTAGCACAGATACGCAGTATTTT. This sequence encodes CATSGSSTDTQYF.

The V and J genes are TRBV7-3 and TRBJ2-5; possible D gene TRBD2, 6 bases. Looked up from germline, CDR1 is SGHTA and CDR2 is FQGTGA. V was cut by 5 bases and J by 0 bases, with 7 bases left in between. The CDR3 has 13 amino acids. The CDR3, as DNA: TGTGCCAGCAGCCGCGGGAACCAAGAGACCCAGTACTTC. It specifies CASSRGNQETQYF.

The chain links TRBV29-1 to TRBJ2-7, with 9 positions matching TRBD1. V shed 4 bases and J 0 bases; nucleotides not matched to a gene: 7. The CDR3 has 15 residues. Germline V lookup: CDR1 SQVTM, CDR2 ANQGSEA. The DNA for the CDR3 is TGCAGCGTTGTATCTCCGGGACAGGGCTCCTACGAGCAGTACTTC. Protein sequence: CSVVSPGQGSYEQYF.

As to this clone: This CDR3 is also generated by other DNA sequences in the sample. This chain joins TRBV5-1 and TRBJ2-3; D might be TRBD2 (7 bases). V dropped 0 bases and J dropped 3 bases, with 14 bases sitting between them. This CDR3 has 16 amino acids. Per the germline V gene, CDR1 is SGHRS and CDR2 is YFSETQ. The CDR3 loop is CASSLDSGGRTDTQYF. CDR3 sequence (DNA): TGCGCCAGCAGCTTGGATTCGGGGGGCAGGACAGATACGCAGTATTTT.

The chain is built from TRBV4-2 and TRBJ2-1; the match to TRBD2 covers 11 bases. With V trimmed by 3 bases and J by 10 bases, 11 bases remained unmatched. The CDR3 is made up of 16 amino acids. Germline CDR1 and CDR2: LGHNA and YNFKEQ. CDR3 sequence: CASSQMGVAGGLEQFF. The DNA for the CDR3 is TGTGCCAGCAGCCAGATGGGAGTAGCGGGGGGGCTCGAGCAGTTCTTC.

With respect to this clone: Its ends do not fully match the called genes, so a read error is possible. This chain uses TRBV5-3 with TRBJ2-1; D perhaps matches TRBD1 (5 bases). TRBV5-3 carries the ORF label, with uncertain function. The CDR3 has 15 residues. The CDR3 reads CARRLAWGKGYEQFF. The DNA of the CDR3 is TGTGCCAGAAGATTGGCGTGGGGTAAGGGGTACGAGCAGTTCTTC.

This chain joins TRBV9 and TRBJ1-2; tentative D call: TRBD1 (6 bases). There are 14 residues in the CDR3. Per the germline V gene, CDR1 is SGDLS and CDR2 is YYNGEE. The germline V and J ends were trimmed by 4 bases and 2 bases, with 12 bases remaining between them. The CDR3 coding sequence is TGTGCCAGCAGCCCGCCTGACAGGAACTATGGCTACACCTTC. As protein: CASSPPDRNYGYTF.

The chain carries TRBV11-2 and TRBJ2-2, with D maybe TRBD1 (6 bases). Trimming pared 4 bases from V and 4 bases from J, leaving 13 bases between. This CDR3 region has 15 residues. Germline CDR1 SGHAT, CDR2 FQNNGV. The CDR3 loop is CASSSQGRGTGELFF. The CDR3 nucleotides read TGTGCCAGCAGCTCACAGGGAAGAGGCACCGGGGAGCTGTTTTTT.